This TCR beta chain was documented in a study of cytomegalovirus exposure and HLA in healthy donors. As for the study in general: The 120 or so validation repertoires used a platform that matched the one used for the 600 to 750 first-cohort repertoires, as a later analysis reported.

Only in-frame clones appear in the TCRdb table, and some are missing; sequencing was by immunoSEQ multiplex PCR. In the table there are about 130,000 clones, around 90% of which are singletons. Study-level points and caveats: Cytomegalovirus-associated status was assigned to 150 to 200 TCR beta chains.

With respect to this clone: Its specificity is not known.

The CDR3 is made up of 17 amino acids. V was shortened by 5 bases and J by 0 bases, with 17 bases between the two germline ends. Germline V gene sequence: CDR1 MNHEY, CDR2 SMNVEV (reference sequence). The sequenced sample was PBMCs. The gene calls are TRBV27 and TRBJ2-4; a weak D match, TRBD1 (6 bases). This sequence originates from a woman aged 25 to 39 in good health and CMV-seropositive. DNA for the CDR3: TGTGCCAGCAGTCCACTGGGACACTCGGGAGCCAAAAACATTCAGTACTTC. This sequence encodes CASSPLGHSGAKNIQYF.